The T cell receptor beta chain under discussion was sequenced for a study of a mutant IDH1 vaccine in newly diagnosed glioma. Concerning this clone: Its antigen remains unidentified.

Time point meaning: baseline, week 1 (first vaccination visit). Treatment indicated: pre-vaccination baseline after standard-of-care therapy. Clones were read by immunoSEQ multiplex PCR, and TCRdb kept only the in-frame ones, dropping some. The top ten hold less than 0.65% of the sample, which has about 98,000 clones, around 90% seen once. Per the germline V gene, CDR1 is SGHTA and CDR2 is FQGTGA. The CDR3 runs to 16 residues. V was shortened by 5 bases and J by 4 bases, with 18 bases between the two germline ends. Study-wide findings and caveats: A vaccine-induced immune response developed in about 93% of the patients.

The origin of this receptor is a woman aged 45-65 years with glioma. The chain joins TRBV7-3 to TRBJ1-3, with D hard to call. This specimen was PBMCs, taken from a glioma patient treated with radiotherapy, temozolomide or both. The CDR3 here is CASSIGGGSGGNTIYF. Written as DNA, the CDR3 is TGTGCCAGCAGCATAGGAGGAGGATCTGGAGGAAACACCATATATTTT.